This is a list of T cell receptor beta chains from one sample in a study of cytomegalovirus exposure and HLA in healthy donors. Profiled with immunoSEQ multiplex PCR; TCRdb holds only in-frame clones, not every one. The profile covers approximately 110,000 clones, with 76% appearing a single time and around 1.8% taken by the ten largest. Sequenced material: PBMCs. The receptors here all came from a middle-aged man in good health and CMV-seronegative. Each CDR3 is given with its conserved first and last residue. Each record gives: CDR3 length, V gene, CDR3 protein.

CDR3 length: 12; V gene: TRBV19; CDR3 protein: CASSIWGGEAFF
CDR3 length: 15; V gene: TRBV4-1; CDR3 protein: CASSLRDRGYNEQFF
CDR3 length: 14; V gene: TRBV7-8; CDR3 protein: CASTLDSPNSPLHF
CDR3 length: 18; V gene: TRBV5-6; CDR3 protein: CASSTRDTSFATNEKLFF
CDR3 length: 13; V gene: TRBV9; CDR3 protein: CASSVRTADTQYF
CDR3 length: 15; V gene: TRBV9; CDR3 protein: CASSVAGRVNTEAFF
CDR3 length: 13; V gene: TRBV30; CDR3 protein: CAWSTGTGYEQYF
CDR3 length: 15; V gene: TRBV5-5; CDR3 protein: CASSARTGGYGELFF
CDR3 length: 12; V gene: TRBV5-1; CDR3 protein: CASSLAGVEQFF
CDR3 length: 14; V gene: TRBV5-1; CDR3 protein: CASSLRQGATEAFF
CDR3 length: 15; V gene: TRBV4-1; CDR3 protein: CASSQDRGQGSGYTF
CDR3 length: 13; V gene: TRBV10-3; CDR3 protein: CAIGGYPNQPQHF
CDR3 length: 15; V gene: TRBV5-1; CDR3 protein: CASSLGELLNTEAFF
CDR3 length: 14; V gene: TRBV9; CDR3 protein: CASSLSTENEKLFF
CDR3 length: 10; V gene: TRBV20-1; CDR3 protein: CSAWPETQYF
CDR3 length: 16; V gene: TRBV5-1; CDR3 protein: CASSLPDRGFTYGYTF
CDR3 length: 16; V gene: TRBV9; CDR3 protein: CASSLTSGGAGYEQYF
CDR3 length: 14; V gene: TRBV2; CDR3 protein: CASSELFGPSELFF
CDR3 length: 13; V gene: TRBV29-1; CDR3 protein: CSAPGEKRNGYTF
CDR3 length: 14; V gene: TRBV4-1; CDR3 protein: CASSQEQGNQPQHF
CDR3 length: 15; V gene: TRBV7-9; CDR3 protein: CSSSASSGAYNEQFF
CDR3 length: 18; V gene: TRBV5-1; CDR3 protein: CASSFNPGTGSTPYGYTF
CDR3 length: 16; V gene: TRBV6-5; CDR3 protein: CASSYGGGVSTDTQYF
CDR3 length: 13; V gene: TRBV2; CDR3 protein: CASRDSGVPEQFF
CDR3 length: 15; V gene: TRBV5-8; CDR3 protein: CASSLGTGGDQPQHF
CDR3 length: 13; V gene: TRBV11-2; CDR3 protein: CASSPYSFGPQHF
CDR3 length: 15; V gene: TRBV19; CDR3 protein: CASSRWTAQSDGYTF
CDR3 length: 16; V gene: TRBV7-9; CDR3 protein: CSSRVGLAGKGETQYF
CDR3 length: 13; V gene: TRBV6-5; CDR3 protein: CASSNQVNTEAFF
CDR3 length: 13; V gene: TRBV7-2; CDR3 protein: CAGSRGGNEKLFF
CDR3 length: 15; V gene: TRBV4-1; CDR3 protein: CASSQVRGIIDTQYF
CDR3 length: 13; V gene: TRBV14; CDR3 protein: CASSHTGRTEAFF
CDR3 length: 15; V gene: TRBV7-9; CDR3 protein: CASATFPGTSYEQFF
CDR3 length: 16; V gene: TRBV21-1; CDR3 protein: CASSRKRTGDNEKLFF
CDR3 length: 12; V gene: TRBV2; CDR3 protein: CASSAENYGYTF
CDR3 length: 14; V gene: TRBV2; CDR3 protein: CASTRGTRQETQYF
CDR3 length: 14; V gene: TRBV11-1; CDR3 protein: CASSLGGGPPEQFF
CDR3 length: 18; V gene: TRBV10-3; CDR3 protein: CAISIGTGDILGANVLTF